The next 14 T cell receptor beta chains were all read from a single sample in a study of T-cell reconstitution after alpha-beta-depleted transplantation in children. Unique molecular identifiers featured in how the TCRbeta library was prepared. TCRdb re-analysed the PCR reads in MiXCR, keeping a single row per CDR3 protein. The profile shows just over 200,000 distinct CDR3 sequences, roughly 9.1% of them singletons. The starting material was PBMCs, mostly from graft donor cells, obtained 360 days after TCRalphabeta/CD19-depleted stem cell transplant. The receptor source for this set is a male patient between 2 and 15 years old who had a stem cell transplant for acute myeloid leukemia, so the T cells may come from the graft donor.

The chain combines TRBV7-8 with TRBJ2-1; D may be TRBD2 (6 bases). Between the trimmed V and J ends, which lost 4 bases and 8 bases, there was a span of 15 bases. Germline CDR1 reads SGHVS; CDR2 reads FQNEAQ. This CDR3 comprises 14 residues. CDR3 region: CASSSPTSRHEQFF. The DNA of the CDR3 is TGTGCCAGCAGCTCGCCAACTAGCCGTCATGAGCAGTTCTTC. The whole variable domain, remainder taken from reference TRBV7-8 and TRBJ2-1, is GAGVSQSPRYKVAKRGQDVALRCDPISGHVSLFWYQQALGQGPEFLTYFQNEAQLDKSGLPSDRFFAERPEGSVSTLKIQRTQQEDSAVYLCASSSPTSRHEQFFGPGTRLTVL.

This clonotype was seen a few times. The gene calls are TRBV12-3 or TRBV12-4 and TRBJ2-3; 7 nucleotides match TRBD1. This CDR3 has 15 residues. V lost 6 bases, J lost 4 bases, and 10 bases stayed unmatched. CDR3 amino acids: CASRHDRDSPDTQYF. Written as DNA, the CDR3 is TGTGCCAGCAGACATGACAGGGATAGCCCAGATACGCAGTATTTT.

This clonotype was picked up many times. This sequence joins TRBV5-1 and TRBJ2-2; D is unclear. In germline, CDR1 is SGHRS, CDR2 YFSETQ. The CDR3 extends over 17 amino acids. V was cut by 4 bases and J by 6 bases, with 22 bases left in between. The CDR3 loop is CASSGATSGLQPGELFF. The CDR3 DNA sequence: TGCGCCAGCAGCGGCGCCACGTCGGGTCTCCAGCCCGGGGAGCTGTTTTTT.

CDR3 in amino acids: CASSVYREAETQYF. In nucleotides, the CDR3 is TGTGCCAGCAGTGTCTACAGGGAAGCGGAGACCCAGTACTTC. The rearrangement links TRBV6-1 to TRBJ2-5, with D possibly matching TRBD1 (6 bases). Trimming took 4 bases from V and 5 from J, leaving 14 bases between them. The CDR3 has 14 amino acids. Germline V lookup: CDR1 MNHNS, CDR2 SASEGT.

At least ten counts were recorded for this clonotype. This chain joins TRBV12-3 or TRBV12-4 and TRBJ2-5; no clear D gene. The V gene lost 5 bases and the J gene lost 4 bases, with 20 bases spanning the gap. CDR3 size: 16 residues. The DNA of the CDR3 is TGTGCCAGCAGTAAGGGAACCGGAACTCACATAGAGACCCAGTACTTC. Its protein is CASSKGTGTHIETQYF.

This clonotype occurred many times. In DNA, the CDR3 is TGCAGTGCTAGTTTTTATAGCAATCAGCCCCAGCATTTT. The encoded protein is CSASFYSNQPQHF. This rearrangement joins TRBV20-1 to TRBJ1-5; D remains unclear. The V gene lost 3 bases and the J gene lost 0 bases, with 6 bases spanning the gap. Germline-derived CDR1 and CDR2 are DFQATT and SNEGSKA (reference sequence). This CDR3 comprises 13 residues.

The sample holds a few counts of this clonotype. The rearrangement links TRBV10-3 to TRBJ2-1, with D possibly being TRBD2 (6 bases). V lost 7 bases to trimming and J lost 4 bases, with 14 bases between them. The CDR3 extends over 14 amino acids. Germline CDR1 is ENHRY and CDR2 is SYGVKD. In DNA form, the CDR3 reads TGTGCCATCACGCCAGCGGGTCAATACAATGAGCAGTTCTTC. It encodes CAITPAGQYNEQFF.

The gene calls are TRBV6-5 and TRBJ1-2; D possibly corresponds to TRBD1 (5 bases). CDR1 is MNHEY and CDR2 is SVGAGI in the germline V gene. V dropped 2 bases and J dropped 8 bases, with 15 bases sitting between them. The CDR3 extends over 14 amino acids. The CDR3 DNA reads TGTGCCAGCAGTTACCGTCATGCAGGGAGAGGCTACACCTTC. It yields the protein CASSYRHAGRGYTF.

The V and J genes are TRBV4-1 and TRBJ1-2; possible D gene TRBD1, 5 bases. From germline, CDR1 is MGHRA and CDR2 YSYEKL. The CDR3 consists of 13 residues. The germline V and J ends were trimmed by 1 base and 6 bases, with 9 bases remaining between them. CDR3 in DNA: TGCGCCAGCAGCCAAGGAGCAGGGCATGGCTACACCTTC. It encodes CASSQGAGHGYTF.

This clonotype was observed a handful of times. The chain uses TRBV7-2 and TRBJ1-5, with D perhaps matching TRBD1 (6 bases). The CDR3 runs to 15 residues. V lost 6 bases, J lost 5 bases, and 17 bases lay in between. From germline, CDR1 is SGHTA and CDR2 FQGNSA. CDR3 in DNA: TGTGCCAGCAGTTCCGATACAGGGTGGGATCAGCCCCAGCATTTT. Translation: CASSSDTGWDQPQHF.

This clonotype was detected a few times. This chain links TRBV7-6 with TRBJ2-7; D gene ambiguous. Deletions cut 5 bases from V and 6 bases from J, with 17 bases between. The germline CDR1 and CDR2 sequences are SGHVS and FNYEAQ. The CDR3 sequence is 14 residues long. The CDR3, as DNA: TGTGCCAGCAGCCTATCAAGCGAGTACCCCGAGCAGTACTTC. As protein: CASSLSSEYPEQYF.

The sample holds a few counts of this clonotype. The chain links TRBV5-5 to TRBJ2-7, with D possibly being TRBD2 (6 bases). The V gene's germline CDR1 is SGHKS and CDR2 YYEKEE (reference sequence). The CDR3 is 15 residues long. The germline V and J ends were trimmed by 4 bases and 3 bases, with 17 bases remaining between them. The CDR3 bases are TGTGCCAGCAGCGTTGGTTGGGAGGACAACTACGAGCAGTACGTC. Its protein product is CASSVGWEDNYEQYV.

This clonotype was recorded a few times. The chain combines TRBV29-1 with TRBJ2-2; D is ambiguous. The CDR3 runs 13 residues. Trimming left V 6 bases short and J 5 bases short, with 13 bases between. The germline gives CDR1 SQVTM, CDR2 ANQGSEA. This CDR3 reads CSVPGLGTGELFF. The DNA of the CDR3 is TGCAGCGTCCCGGGCCTTGGAACCGGGGAGCTGTTTTTT.

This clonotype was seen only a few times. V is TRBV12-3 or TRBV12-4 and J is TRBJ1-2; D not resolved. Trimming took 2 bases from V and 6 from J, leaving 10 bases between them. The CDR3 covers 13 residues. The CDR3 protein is CASSLRQYDGYTF. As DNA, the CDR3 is TGTGCCAGCAGTTTAAGGCAGTATGATGGCTACACCTTC.